This TCR beta chain was captured in a study of PD-1 blockade in classical Hodgkin lymphoma. Study conclusions and caveats: For complete responders, baseline diversity was comparable to that of newly diagnosed patients. The CD4+ diversity rise by C4D1 was clearest in complete responders. Newly diagnosed patients reportedly had lower baseline TCR diversity than healthy donors.

Time point specified: cycle 4 day 1 (C4D1), after more than 5 weeks of nivolumab. All patients relapsed after autologous stem cell transplantation, and brentuximab vedotin exposure varied. Classification of best responses gave complete response, partial response or progressive disease. The table came from immunoSEQ multiplex PCR; TCRdb's copy has only in-frame clones and leaves some out. Here the sample spans roughly 64,000 clones, roughly nine tenths being singletons. Concerning this clone itself: Its antigen is as yet unknown.

CDR1 and CDR2 from the germline V gene are MNHEY and SVGAGI. The CDR3 totals 15 residues. After removal of 6 bases from V and 7 bases from J, the junction contained 10 bases not matched to a gene. The source is a human donor with classical Hodgkin lymphoma. Sequences were derived from peripheral blood mononuclear cells (PBMCs), sampled before the fourth cycle of nivolumab. The chain couples TRBV6-5 to TRBJ2-1; 9 nucleotides line up with TRBD2. CDR3 sequence (DNA): TGTGCCAGCAGCTCCGGGACTAGCCTGGTTAATGAGCAGTTCTTC. Residues: CASSSGTSLVNEQFF.